These 14 T cell receptor beta chains came from one sample sequenced in a study of blood T cell repertoires in COVID-19 (TCRdb year 2020). Libraries were constructed by the immunoSEQ multiplex PCR assay. TCRdb re-hosts the immuneACCESS table, in-frame sequences only. Its copies lack some clones; in the studies checked, an unresolved V gene accounts for under half of them, and the cause for the rest is not known. The sample table shows fewer than 150,000 clones, and approximately 84% are seen once. The ten most abundant clones make up 12% of the sample. Sequencing was done on a sample of peripheral blood. The receptor set was obtained from a woman aged 25 to 39 who had recovered from COVID-19.

The chain employs TRBV2 and TRBJ1-1; weak D call: TRBD1 (5 bases). The CDR3 has 14 residues. Germline V lookup: CDR1 SNHLY, CDR2 FYNNEI. V dropped 2 bases and J dropped 4 bases, with 11 bases sitting between them. Here the CDR3 reads CASSEQGGGTEAFF. CDR3 bases: TGTGCCAGCAGTGAACAGGGCGGGGGCACTGAAGCTTTCTTT.

The chain is built from TRBV5-1 and TRBJ2-7; the match to TRBD2 covers 12 bases. J was trimmed by 3 bases and V by 3 bases; bases with no gene match: 4. The CDR3 extends over 15 amino acids. The germline CDR1 and CDR2 sequences are SGHRS and YFSETQ. The CDR3 here is CASSWTSGISYEQYF. The DNA for the CDR3 is TGCGCCAGCAGCTGGACTAGCGGGATCAGCTACGAGCAGTACTTC. The whole variable domain, filled in from reference TRBV5-1 and TRBJ2-7, reads KAGVTQTPRYLIKTRGQQVTLSCSPISGHRSVSWYQQTPGQGLQFLFEYFSETQRNKGNFPGRFSGRQFSNSRSEMNVSTLELGDSALYLCASSWTSGISYEQYFGPGTRLTVT.

The genes are TRBV27 and TRBJ2-3; 11 bases map to TRBD2. The CDR3 is 16 amino acids. V gave up 8 bases and J gave up 4 bases; unmatched junction bases: 11. CDR1 and CDR2 from the germline V gene are MNHEY and SMNVEV (reference sequence). The CDR3 region has the DNA TGTGCCAGCGTCCCACTAGCGGGAGTTGGTTCAGATACGCAGTATTTT. Translation: CASVPLAGVGSDTQYF.

The rearrangement uses TRBV23-1 and TRBJ1-3; the D is unclear. TRBV23-1 belongs to the ORF category, with a function that is uncertain. The CDR3 extends over 13 amino acids. The CDR3 reads CRRAHYSGNTIYF. The CDR3 coding sequence is TGCAGGAGGGCCCACTACTCTGGAAACACCATATATTTT.

The CDR3 region has the DNA TGTGCCACAGGTCGGGGGGATTACACAGATACGCAGTATTTT. Its translation is CATGRGDYTDTQYF. V gene TRBV5-5 combines with J gene TRBJ2-3; 7 nucleotides agree with TRBD2. The CDR3 is 14 residues long. The germline CDR1 and CDR2 sequences are SGHKS and YYEKEE (reference sequence). Trimming took 9 bases from V and 2 from J; bases not matched to a gene: 9.

The CDR3 nucleotides read TGTGCCAGCAGTAGGGGACAGCAGGGCGCTGAAGCTTTCTTT. Its translation is CASSRGQQGAEAFF. The chain couples TRBV6-5 to TRBJ1-1; 7 bases map to TRBD1. The germline CDR1 and CDR2 sequences are MNHEY and SVGAGI. V lost 5 bases and J lost 6; bases outside the gene matches: 9. CDR3 size: 14 residues.

The chain combines TRBV6-1 with TRBJ2-6, with 7 bases lining up with TRBD2. Per germline, CDR1 MNHNS and CDR2 SASEGT. Trimming at V came to 3 bases and at J to 2 bases, leaving 1 base not matched to a gene. CDR3 length equals 15 residues. The CDR3 spells CASSDAGAGANVLTF. DNA of the CDR3: TGTGCCAGCAGTGACGCGGGGGCTGGGGCCAACGTCCTGACTTTC.

V usage is TRBV13 and J usage is TRBJ1-2; D unclear. V dropped 2 bases and J dropped 8 bases, with 9 bases sitting between them. The CDR3 consists of 12 residues. CDR1 and CDR2 from the germline V gene are PRHDT and FYEKMQ (reference sequence). The CDR3 DNA follows: TGTGCCAGCAGCTTAATGGGCCGGGGCTACACCTTC. Encoded protein: CASSLMGRGYTF.

The rearrangement joins TRBV7-8 to TRBJ1-5; TRBD1 agrees at 10 bases. The CDR3 is 17 amino acids. Germline V gene sequence: CDR1 SGHVS, CDR2 FQNEAQ. The V gene end was trimmed by 0 bases and the J gene end by 5 bases; junction bases not matched to a gene: 7. As DNA, the CDR3 is TGTGCCAGCAGCTTAGCTTGGCATGGGACAGGGGATCAGCCCCAGCATTTT. Amino acids: CASSLAWHGTGDQPQHF.

The J gene is TRBJ2-1, the V gene TRBV14; weak D call: TRBD1 (6 bases). Germline V gene sequence: CDR1 SGHDN, CDR2 FVKESK. The CDR3 contains 16 residues. V was shortened by 0 bases and J by 6 bases, with 15 bases between the two germline ends. CDR3 nucleotide sequence: TGTGCCAGCAGCCAAGATCCGACAGGTTCCGTCAATGAGCAGTTCTTC. The encoded protein is CASSQDPTGSVNEQFF. Full variable domain (missing parts from reference TRBV14 and TRBJ2-1): EAGVTQFPSHSVIEKGQTVTLRCDPISGHDNLYWYRRVMGKEIKFLLHFVKESKQDESGMPNNRFLAERTGGTYSTLKVQPAELEDSGVYFCASSQDPTGSVNEQFFGPGTRLTVL.

This clone was recorded a few times. The CDR3: CASRTSTEETQYF. The CDR3 nucleotides are TGTGCCAGTCGGACTAGCACCGAAGAGACCCAGTACTTC. The chain is built from TRBV19 and TRBJ2-5; TRBD2 matches at 8 bases. The CDR3 consists of 13 residues. The germline V gene encodes CDR1 LNHDA and CDR2 SQIVND (reference sequence). Germline trimming cut 8 bases from V and 3 bases from J; bases unmatched to any gene: 5.

The rearrangement links TRBV27 to TRBJ2-2; TRBD2 matches at 10 bases. The V segment lost 3 bases and the J segment 6 bases; nucleotides outside the gene matches: 4. Germline CDR1 MNHEY, CDR2 SMNVEV (reference sequence). CDR3 size: 15 residues. The CDR3 here is CASSFASGSSGELFF. In DNA, the CDR3 is TGTGCCAGCAGTTTCGCTAGCGGGAGTTCCGGGGAGCTGTTTTTT.

The chain couples TRBV27 to TRBJ2-2; possibly TRBD2 for D (6 bases). CDR3 length equals 15 residues. CDR1 and CDR2 (germline): MNHEY, SMNVEV (reference sequence). Trimming stripped 4 bases from V and 2 bases from J, with 11 bases between. The CDR3 nucleotides read TGTGCCAGCAGTTCTGGCGGGGTTAACACCGGGGAGCTGTTTTTT. Encoded protein: CASSSGGVNTGELFF.

The chain employs TRBV5-4 and TRBJ1-1, with D possibly matching TRBD1 (6 bases). Germline CDR1 reads SGHNT; CDR2 reads YYREEE (reference sequence). The ends were cut back, 4 bases at V and 2 bases at J, with 15 bases in the middle. The CDR3 has 15 amino acids. DNA for the CDR3: TGTGCCAGCAGCCCCCAGGGGAGGGGTAACACTGAAGCTTTCTTT. Its translation is CASSPQGRGNTEAFF. Complete variable domain (other parts from reference TRBV5-4 and TRBJ1-1): ETGVTQSPTHLIKTRGQQVTLRCSSQSGHNTVSWYQQALGQGPQFIFQYYREEENGRGNFPPRFSGLQFPNYSSELNVNALELDDSALYLCASSPQGRGNTEAFFGQGTRLTVV.